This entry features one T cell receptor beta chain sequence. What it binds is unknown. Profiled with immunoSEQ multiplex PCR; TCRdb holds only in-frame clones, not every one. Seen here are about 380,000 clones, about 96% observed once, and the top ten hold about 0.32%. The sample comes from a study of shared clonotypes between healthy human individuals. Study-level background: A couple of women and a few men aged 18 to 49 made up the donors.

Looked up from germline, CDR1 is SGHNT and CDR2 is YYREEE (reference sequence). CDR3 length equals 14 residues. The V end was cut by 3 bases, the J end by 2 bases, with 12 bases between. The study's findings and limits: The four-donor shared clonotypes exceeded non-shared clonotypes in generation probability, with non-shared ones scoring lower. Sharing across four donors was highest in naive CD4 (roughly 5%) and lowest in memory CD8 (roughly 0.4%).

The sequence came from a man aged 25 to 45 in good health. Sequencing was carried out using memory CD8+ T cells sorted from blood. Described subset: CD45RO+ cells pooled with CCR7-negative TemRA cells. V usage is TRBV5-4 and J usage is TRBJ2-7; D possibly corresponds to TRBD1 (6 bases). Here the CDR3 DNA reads TGTGCCAGCAGCTCCATTGGGACACCCTACGAGCAGTACTTC. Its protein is CASSSIGTPYEQYF.